What follows are 3 T cell receptor beta chains derived from one specimen sequenced in a study of cytomegalovirus exposure and HLA in healthy donors (dated by TCRdb to 2016 to 2017). Library construction relied on the immunoSEQ multiplex PCR assay. For the multiplex PCR, a mixture combining 60 forward primers for TCR Vbeta segments and 13 reverse primers for TCR Jbeta segments was used. As stored in TCRdb, this immuneACCESS dataset retains in-frame rearrangements with V and J assigned. A fraction of the clones does not appear; measured against another copy, unresolved V genes explain less than half of the discrepancy, and the remainder lacks a known reason. This sample's table lists more than 130,000 clones. 2% to 3% of the sample goes to the ten largest clones. The specimen sequenced was PBMCs. All receptors come from a man in his forties in good health and CMV-seronegative.

The chain couples TRBV10-2 to TRBJ2-4; TRBD1 matches 8 bases. The CDR3 extends over 17 amino acids. Germline V CDR1 and CDR2: WSHSY, SAAADI. V lost 4 bases and J lost 0; bases outside the gene matches: 8. DNA for the CDR3: TGCGCCAGCAGTGGGAAAGAGGGACAGGTAGCCAAAAACATTCAGTACTTC. Translating it yields CASSGKEGQVAKNIQYF.

This rearrangement joins TRBV14 to TRBJ1-1, with D uncertain. Trimming stripped 9 bases from V and 1 base from J, with 12 bases between. The CDR3 totals 13 residues. Germline lookup yields CDR1 SGHDN and CDR2 FVKESK. CDR3 sequence reads: CASGAQSNTEAFF. The CDR3 nucleotides are TGTGCCAGTGGAGCCCAATCGAACACTGAAGCTTTCTTT. Drawing the rest from reference TRBV14 and TRBJ1-1, the complete variable domain is EAGVTQFPSHSVIEKGQTVTLRCDPISGHDNLYWYRRVMGKEIKFLLHFVKESKQDESGMPNNRFLAERTGGTYSTLKVQPAELEDSGVYFCASGAQSNTEAFFGQGTRLTVV.

The chain uses TRBV7-9 and TRBJ2-7, with 7 bases lining up with TRBD2. Germline trimming cut 5 bases from V and 3 bases from J; bases unmatched to any gene: 10. This CDR3 spans 15 amino acids. In germline, CDR1 is SEHNR, CDR2 FQNEAQ (reference sequence). The CDR3 protein is CASSPGGYGLYEQYF. The CDR3 region has the DNA TGTGCCAGCAGCCCGGGGGGATACGGTCTCTACGAGCAGTACTTC. Looking up the rest from reference TRBV7-9 and TRBJ2-7 gives the full variable domain: DTGVSQNPRHKITKRGQNVTFRCDPISEHNRLYWYRQTLGQGPEFLTYFQNEAQLEKSRLLSDRFSAERPKGSFSTLEIQRTEQGDSAMYLCASSPGGYGLYEQYFGPGTRLTVT.